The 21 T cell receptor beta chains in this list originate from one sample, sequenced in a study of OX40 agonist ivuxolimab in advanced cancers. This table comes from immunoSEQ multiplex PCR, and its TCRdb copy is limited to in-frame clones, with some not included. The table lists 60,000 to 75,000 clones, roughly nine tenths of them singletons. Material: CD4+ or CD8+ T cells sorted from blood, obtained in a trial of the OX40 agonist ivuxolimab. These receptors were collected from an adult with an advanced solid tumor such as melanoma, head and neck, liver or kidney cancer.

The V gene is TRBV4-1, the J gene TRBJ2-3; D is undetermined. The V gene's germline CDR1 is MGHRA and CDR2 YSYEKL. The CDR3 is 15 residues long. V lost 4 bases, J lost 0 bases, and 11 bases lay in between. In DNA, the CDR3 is TGCGCCAGCAGCCCTCTATCCGTTAGCACAGATACGCAGTATTTT. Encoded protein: CASSPLSVSTDTQYF.

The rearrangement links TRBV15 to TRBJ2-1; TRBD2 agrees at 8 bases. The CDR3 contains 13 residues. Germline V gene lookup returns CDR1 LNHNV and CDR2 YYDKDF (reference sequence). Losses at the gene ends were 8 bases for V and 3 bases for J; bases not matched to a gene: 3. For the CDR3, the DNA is TGTGCCACCTCTACTAGCGGCTACAATGAGCAGTTCTTC. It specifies CATSTSGYNEQFF.

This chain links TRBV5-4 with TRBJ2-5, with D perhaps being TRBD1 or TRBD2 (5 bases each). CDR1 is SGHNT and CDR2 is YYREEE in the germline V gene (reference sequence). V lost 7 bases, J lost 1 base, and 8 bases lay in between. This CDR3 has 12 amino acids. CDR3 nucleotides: TGTGCCAGCCGTGGGGGCCAAGAGACCCAGTACTTC. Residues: CASRGGQETQYF.

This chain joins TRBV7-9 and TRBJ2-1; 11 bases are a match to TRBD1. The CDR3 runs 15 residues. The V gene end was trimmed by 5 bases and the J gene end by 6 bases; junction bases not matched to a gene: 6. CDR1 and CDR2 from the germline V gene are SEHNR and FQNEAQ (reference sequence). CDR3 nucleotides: TGTGCCAGCAGCCCAGGGACAGGGGGAGGCAATGAGCAGTTCTTC. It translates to CASSPGTGGGNEQFF. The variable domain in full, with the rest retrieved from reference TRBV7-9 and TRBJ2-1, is DTGVSQNPRHKITKRGQNVTFRCDPISEHNRLYWYRQTLGQGPEFLTYFQNEAQLEKSRLLSDRFSAERPKGSFSTLEIQRTEQGDSAMYLCASSPGTGGGNEQFFGPGTRLTVL.

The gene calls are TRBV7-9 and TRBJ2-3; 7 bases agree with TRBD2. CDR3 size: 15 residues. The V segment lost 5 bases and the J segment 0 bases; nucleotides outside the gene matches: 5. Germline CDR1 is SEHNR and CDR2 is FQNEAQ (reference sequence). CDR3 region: CASSPSGSSTDTQYF. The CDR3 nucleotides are TGTGCCAGCAGCCCTAGCGGATCTAGCACAGATACGCAGTATTTT.

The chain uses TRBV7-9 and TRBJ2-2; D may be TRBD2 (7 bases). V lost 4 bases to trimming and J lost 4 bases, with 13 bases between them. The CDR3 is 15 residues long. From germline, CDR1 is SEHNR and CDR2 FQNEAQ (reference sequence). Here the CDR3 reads CASSSGGQVTGELFF. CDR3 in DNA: TGTGCCAGCAGCTCCGGGGGGCAAGTCACCGGGGAGCTGTTTTTT. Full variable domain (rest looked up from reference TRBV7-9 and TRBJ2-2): DTGVSQNPRHKITKRGQNVTFRCDPISEHNRLYWYRQTLGQGPEFLTYFQNEAQLEKSRLLSDRFSAERPKGSFSTLEIQRTEQGDSAMYLCASSSGGQVTGELFFGEGSRLTVL.

The CDR3 protein is CASSLDGLANEQYF. DNA of the CDR3: TGTGCCAGCAGCCTTGATGGCTTGGCCAACGAGCAGTACTTC. J is TRBJ2-7 and V is TRBV7-2; D gene unclear. The V gene lost 5 bases and the J gene lost 5 bases, with 16 bases spanning the gap. CDR3 length equals 14 residues. The germline gives CDR1 SGHTA, CDR2 FQGNSA.

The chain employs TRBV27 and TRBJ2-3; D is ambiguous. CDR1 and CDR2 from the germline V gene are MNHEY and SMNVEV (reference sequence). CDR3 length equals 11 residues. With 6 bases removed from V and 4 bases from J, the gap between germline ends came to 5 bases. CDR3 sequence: CASRVADTQYF. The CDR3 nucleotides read TGTGCCAGCAGGGTTGCAGATACGCAGTATTTT.

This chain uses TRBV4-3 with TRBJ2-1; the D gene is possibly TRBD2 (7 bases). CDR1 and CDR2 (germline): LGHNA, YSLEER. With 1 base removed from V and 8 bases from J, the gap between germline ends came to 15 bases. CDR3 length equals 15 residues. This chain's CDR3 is CASSQVLAWGHEQFF. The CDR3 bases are TGCGCCAGCAGCCAAGTACTAGCGTGGGGGCATGAGCAGTTCTTC.

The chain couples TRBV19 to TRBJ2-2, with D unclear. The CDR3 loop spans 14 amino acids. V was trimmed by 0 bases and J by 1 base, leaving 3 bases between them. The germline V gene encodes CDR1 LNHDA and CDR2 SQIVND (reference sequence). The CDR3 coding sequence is TGTGCCAGTAGTATAGATGGGAACACCGGGGAGCTGTTTTTT. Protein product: CASSIDGNTGELFF.

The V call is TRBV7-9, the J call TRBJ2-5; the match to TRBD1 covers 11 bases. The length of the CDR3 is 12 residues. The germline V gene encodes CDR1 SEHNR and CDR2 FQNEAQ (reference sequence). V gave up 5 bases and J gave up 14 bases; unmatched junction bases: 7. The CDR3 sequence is CASSRDRGEAYF. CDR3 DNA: TGTGCCAGCAGCCGGGACAGGGGGGAAGCTTACTTC.

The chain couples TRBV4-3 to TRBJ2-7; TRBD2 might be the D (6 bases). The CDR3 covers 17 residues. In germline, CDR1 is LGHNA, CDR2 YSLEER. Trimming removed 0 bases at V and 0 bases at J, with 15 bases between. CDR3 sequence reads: CASSQDVETGVSYEQYF. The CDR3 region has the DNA TGCGCCAGCAGCCAAGATGTGGAAACGGGAGTCTCCTACGAGCAGTACTTC.

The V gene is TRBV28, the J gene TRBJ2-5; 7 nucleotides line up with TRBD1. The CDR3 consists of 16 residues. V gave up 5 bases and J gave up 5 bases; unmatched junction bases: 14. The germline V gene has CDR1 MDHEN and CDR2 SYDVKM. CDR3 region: CASSPTGTVRGETQYF. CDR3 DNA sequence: TGTGCCAGCAGTCCAACCGGGACAGTTAGGGGGGAGACCCAGTACTTC.

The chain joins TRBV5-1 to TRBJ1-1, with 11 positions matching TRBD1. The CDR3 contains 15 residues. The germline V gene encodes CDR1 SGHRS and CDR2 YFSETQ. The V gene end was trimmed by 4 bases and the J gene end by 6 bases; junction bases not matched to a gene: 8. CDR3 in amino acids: CASSQRTGGDSEAFF. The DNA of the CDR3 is TGCGCCAGCAGCCAACGGACAGGGGGCGACTCTGAAGCTTTCTTT.

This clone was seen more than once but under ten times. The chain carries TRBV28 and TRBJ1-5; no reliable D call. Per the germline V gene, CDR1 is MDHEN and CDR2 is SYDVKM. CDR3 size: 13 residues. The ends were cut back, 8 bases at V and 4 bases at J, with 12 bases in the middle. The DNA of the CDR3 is TGTGCCAGCGAAAATCCCCCGAATCAGCCCCAGCATTTT. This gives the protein CASENPPNQPQHF.

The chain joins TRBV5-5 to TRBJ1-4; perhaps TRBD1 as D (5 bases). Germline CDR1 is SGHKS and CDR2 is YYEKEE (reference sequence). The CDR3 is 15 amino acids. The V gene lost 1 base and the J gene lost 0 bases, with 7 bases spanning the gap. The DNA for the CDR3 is TGTGCCAGCAGCTTGACGGGGCCAACTAATGAAAAACTGTTTTTT. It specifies CASSLTGPTNEKLFF. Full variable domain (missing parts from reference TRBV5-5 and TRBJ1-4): DAGVTQSPTHLIKTRGQQVTLRCSPISGHKSVSWYQQVLGQGPQFIFQYYEKEERGRGNFPDRFSARQFPNYSSELNVNALLLGDSALYLCASSLTGPTNEKLFFGSGTQLSVL.

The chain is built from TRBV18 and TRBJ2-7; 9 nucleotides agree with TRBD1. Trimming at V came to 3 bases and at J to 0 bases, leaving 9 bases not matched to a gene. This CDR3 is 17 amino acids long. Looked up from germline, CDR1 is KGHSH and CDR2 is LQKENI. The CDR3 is CASSPGTGRFPSYEQYF. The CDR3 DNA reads TGTGCCAGCTCACCCGGGACAGGGAGGTTCCCCTCCTACGAGCAGTACTTC.

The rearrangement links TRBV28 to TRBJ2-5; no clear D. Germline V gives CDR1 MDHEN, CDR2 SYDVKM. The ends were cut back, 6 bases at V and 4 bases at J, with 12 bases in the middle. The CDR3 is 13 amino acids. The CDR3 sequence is CASSLNLGETQYF. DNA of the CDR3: TGTGCCAGCAGCCTAAATCTCGGAGAGACCCAGTACTTC.

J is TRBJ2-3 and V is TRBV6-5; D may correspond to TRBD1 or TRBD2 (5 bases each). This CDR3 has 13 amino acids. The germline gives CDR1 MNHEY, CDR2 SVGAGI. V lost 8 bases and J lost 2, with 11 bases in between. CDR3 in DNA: TGTGCCAGCCGGGACGGGGTCACAGATACGCAGTATTTT. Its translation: CASRDGVTDTQYF.

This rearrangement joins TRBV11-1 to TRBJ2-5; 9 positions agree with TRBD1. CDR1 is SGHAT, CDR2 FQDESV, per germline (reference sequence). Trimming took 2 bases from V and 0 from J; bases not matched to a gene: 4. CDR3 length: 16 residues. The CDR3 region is CASSLWGDRDQETQYF. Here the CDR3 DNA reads TGTGCCAGCAGCTTATGGGGGGACAGGGACCAAGAGACCCAGTACTTC. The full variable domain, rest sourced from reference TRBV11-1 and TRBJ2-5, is EAEVAQSPRYKITEKSQAVAFWCDPISGHATLYWYRQILGQGPELLVQFQDESVVDDSQLPKDRFSAERLKGVDSTLKIQPAELGDSAMYLCASSLWGDRDQETQYFGPGTRLLVL.

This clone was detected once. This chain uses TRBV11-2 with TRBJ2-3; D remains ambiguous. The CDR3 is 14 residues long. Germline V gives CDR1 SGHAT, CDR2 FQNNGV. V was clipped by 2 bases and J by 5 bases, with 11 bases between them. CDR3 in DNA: TGTGCCAGCAGCTTAATAGGGCGAGGAGATACGCAGTATTTT. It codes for CASSLIGRGDTQYF.